These 10 T cell receptor beta chains were sequenced from one sample in a study of resident and recirculating memory T cells in vitiligo. The protocol was immunoSEQ multiplex PCR, while the TCRdb copy is restricted to in-frame clones and leaves out a portion. The sample includes 75,000 to 85,000 clones, roughly 94% of them seen just once. Sequenced material: blood. These TCRs come from a male donor with vitiligo.

This chain links TRBV19 with TRBJ2-7; 10 nucleotides align to TRBD2. After removal of 5 bases from V and 0 bases from J, the junction contained 7 bases not matched to a gene. Germline V gene lookup returns CDR1 LNHDA and CDR2 SQIVND (reference sequence). The CDR3 loop spans 16 amino acids. CDR3 sequence: CASSPRLAGTSYEQYF. The CDR3 nucleotides are TGTGCCAGTAGTCCACGACTAGCGGGTACCTCCTACGAGCAGTACTTC.

The V call is TRBV6-4, the J call TRBJ2-1, with 11 bases that match TRBD2. Germline values: CDR1 MRHNA, CDR2 SNTAGT. Unmatched junction bases numbered 6, after V lost 4 bases and J lost 7 bases. The CDR3 sequence is 15 residues long. CDR3 DNA sequence: TGTGCCAGCAGTGTACTAGCGGGAGACTCTAATGAGCAGTTCTTC. The encoded protein is CASSVLAGDSNEQFF.

The chain links TRBV11-3 to TRBJ2-2; no clear D. The CDR3 spans 12 residues. The germline V gene has CDR1 SGHNT and CDR2 YENEEA. V was cut by 4 bases and J by 6 bases, with 6 bases left in between. The CDR3 coding sequence is TGTGCCAGCAGCTCTGAGGCCGGGGAGCTGTTTTTT. This codes for CASSSEAGELFF. The full variable domain, completed using reference TRBV11-3 and TRBJ2-2, is EAGVVQSPRYKIIEKKQPVAFWCNPISGHNTLYWYLQNLGQGPELLIRYENEEAVDDSQLPKDRFSAERLKGVDSTLKIQPAELGDSAVYLCASSSEAGELFFGEGSRLTVL.

The chain couples TRBV5-5 to TRBJ2-4, with D possibly matching TRBD1 (6 bases). CDR1 is SGHKS and CDR2 is YYEKEE in the germline V gene (reference sequence). Trimming removed 6 bases from V and 8 bases from J, with 12 bases in between. The CDR3 length is 12 residues. The CDR3 protein is CASNSGVDIQYF. In DNA, the CDR3 is TGTGCCAGCAACTCAGGGGTTGACATTCAGTACTTC.

V and J are TRBV5-1 and TRBJ2-6, with D perhaps TRBD2 (6 bases). The V end was cut by 4 bases, the J end by 0 bases, with 14 bases between. The CDR3 spans 17 residues. Germline V CDR1 and CDR2: SGHRS, YFSETQ. CDR3 DNA: TGCGCCAGCAGCGGATACATGCGGGGCTCTGGGGCCAACGTCCTGACTTTC. Residues: CASSGYMRGSGANVLTF.

The genes are TRBV7-7 and TRBJ1-4; 9 nucleotides line up with TRBD1. V was pared by 5 bases and J by 8 bases, with 3 bases of the junction left unmatched. Germline lookup yields CDR1 SSHAT and CDR2 FNYEAQ (reference sequence). The CDR3 runs to 13 residues. The CDR3 protein is CASSPGTGEKLFF. The DNA for the CDR3 is TGTGCCAGCAGCCCCGGGACAGGGGAAAAACTGTTTTTT.

This clone was observed a single time. The V and J genes are TRBV10-3 and TRBJ2-1, with 9 bases lining up with TRBD2. Germline V gene sequence: CDR1 ENHRY, CDR2 SYGVKD. The CDR3 sequence is 16 residues long. The trim removed 5 bases at V and 0 bases at J, leaving 5 bases unmatched. The CDR3: CAISSVAGDSYNEQFF. CDR3 DNA sequence: TGTGCCATCAGTTCCGTAGCGGGGGACTCCTACAATGAGCAGTTCTTC.

For the CDR3, the DNA is TGTGCCTGGAGTGTAGTTCAGGGGCCCGTTGGGCAGTACTTC. Translating gives CAWSVVQGPVGQYF. The chain couples TRBV30 to TRBJ2-7, with D perhaps TRBD1 (6 bases). The V gene's germline CDR1 is GTSNPN and CDR2 SVGIG (reference sequence). Trimming removed 0 bases from V and 9 bases from J, with 18 bases in between. The CDR3 is made up of 14 amino acids.

The J gene is TRBJ1-1, the V gene TRBV30, with 8 bases fitting TRBD1. Germline CDR1 is GTSNPN and CDR2 is SVGIG (reference sequence). This CDR3 comprises 14 residues. V lost 2 bases and J lost 4; bases outside the gene matches: 6. The CDR3 protein is CAWSRTGFVTEAFF. The CDR3 DNA reads TGTGCCTGGAGTAGGACAGGGTTTGTCACTGAAGCTTTCTTT.

V usage is TRBV28 and J usage is TRBJ2-7; 9 bases line up with TRBD1. V shed 6 bases, J shed 2 bases, and the junction held 17 bases outside the gene matches. CDR1 is MDHEN and CDR2 is SYDVKM in the germline V gene. CDR3 length: 18 residues. The CDR3 is CASRVTGTGTFATYEQYF. In DNA, the CDR3 is TGTGCCAGCAGGGTAACCGGGACAGGGACTTTCGCGACCTACGAGCAGTACTTC.